This T cell receptor (beta chain) was sequenced during a study of naive and memory T cell subsets. Whole-study findings and limits: The RNA method is potentially sensitive to activation and differentiation changes.

A remark on this clonotype: Its target is unknown.

Ligated cDNA underwent four rounds of PCR with nested alpha and beta constant region primers and SP2. TCRdb called the 5' RACE reads again in MiXCR, with one record for every CDR3 protein. This sample carries about 59,000 distinct CDR3 sequences, 8% to 9% of them seen once, and the ten largest clones take about 19%. Looked up from germline, CDR1 is SQVTM and CDR2 is ANQGSEA. Trimming took off 3 bases at V and 6 bases at J, with 8 bases between the two ends. The CDR3 is 12 amino acids. An oligonucleotide containing a UMI was ligated to the 3' end of TCR cDNA. This rearrangement joins TRBV29-1 to TRBJ2-2; no reliable D call. This TCR was sampled from a female donor in good health. CDR3 protein: CSVDGQAGELFF. In DNA, the CDR3 is TGCAGCGTTGATGGGCAGGCCGGGGAGCTGTTTTTT.